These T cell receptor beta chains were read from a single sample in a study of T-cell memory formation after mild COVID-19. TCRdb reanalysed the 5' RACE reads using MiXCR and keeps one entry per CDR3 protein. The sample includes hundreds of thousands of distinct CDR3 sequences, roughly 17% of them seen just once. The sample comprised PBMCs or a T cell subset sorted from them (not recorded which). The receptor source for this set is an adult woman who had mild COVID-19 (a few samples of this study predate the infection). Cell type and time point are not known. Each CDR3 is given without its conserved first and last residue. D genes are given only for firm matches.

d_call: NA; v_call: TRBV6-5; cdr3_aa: ASSGPGDSGANVLT
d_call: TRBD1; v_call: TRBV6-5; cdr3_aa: ASSWDRGKTEAF
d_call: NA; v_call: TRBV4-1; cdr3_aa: ASSQESAAASSYEQY
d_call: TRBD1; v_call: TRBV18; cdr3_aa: ASSPNLRRTGGLNEQF
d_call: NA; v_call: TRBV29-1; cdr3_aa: SASLGRETQY
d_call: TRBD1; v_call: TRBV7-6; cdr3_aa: ASSLFNRQGDNEQF
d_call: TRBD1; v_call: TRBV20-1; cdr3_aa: SVWDRGEGVEAF
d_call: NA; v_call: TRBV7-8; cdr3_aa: ASSLEGILNTEAF
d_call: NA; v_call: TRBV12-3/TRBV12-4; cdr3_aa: ASSSRNTIY
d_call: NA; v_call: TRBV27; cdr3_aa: ASSLSGDLTGELF
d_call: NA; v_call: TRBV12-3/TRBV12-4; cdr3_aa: ASSHSLAGLNTDTQY
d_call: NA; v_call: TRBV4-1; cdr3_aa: ASSQGQGGETQY
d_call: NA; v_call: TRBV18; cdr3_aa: ASSPAGSNYGYT
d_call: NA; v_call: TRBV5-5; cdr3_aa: ASSLGPADQDPSSPLH
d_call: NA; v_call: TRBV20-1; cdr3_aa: SARPTGTEYEQY
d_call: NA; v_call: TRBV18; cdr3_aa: ASSVLDPSAQNIQY
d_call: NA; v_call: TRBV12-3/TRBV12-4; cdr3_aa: ASRLGSGAGELF
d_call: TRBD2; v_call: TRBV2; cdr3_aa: ASSDGRAIETQY
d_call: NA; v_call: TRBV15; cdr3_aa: ATSTPVSSYEQY
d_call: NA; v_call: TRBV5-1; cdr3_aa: ASSFEGTGELF
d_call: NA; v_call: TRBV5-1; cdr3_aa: ASSLAAKASDTQY
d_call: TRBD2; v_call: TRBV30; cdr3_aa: AWSEGVGRERGETQY
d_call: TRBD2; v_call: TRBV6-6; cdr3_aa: ASSYSGRRYEQY
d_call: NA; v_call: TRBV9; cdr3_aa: ASGRRAGNEQF
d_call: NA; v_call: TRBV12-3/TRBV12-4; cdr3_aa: ASSSNSLNTEAF
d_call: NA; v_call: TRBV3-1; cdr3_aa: ASSPHGRVPYGYT
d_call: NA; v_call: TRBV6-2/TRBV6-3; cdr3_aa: ASTPLGFYEQY